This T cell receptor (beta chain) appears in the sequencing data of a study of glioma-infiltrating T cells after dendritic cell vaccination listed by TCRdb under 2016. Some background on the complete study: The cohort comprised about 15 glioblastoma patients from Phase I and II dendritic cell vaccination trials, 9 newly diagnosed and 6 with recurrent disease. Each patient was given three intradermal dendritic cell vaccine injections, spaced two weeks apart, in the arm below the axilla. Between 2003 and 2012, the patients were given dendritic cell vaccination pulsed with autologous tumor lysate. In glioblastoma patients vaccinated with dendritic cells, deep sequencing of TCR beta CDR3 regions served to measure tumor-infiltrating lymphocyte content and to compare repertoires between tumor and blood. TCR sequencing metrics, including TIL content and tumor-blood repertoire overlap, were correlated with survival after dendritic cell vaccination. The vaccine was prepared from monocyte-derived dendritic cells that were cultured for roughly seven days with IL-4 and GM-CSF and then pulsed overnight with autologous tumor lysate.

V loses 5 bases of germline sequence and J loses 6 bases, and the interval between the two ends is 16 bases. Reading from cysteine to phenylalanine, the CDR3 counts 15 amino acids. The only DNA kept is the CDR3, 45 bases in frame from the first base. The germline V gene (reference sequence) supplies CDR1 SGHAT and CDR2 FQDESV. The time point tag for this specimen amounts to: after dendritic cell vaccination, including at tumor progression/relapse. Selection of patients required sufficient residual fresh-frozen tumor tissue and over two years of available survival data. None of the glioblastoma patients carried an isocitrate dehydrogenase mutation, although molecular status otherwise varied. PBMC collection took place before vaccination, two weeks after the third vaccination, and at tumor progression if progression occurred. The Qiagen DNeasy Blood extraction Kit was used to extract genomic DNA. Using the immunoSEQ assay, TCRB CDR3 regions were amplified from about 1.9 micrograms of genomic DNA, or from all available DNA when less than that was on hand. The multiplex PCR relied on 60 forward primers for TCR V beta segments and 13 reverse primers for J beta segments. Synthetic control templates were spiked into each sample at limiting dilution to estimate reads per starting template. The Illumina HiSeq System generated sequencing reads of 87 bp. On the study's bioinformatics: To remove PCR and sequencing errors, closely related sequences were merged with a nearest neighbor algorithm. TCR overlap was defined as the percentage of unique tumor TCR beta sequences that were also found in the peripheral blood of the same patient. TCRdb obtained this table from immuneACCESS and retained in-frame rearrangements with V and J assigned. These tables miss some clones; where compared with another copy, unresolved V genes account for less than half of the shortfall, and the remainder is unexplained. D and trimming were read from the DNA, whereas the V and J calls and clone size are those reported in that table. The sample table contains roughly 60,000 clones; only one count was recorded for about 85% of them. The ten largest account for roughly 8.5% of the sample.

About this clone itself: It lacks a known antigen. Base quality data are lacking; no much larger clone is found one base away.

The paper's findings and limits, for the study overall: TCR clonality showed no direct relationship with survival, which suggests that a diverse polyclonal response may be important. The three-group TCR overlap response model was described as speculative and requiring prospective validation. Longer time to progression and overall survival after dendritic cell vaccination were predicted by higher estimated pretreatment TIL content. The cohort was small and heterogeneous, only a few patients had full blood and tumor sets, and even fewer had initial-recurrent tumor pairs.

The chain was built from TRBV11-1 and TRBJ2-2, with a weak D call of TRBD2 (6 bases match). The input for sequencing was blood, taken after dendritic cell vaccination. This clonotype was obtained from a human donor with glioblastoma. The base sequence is TGTGCCAGCAGCACCCGGGGAGGCGCGGCCGGGGAGCTGTTTTTT. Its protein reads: CASSTRGGAAGELFF.